These 5 T cell receptor beta chains were sequenced from one sample in a study of cytomegalovirus exposure and HLA in healthy donors. Primers: 60 Vbeta forward and 13 Jbeta reverse. TCRdb keeps only in-frame clones here, not all; method: immunoSEQ multiplex PCR. The sample consists of about 140,000 clones, around 73% of them appearing once. The sequencing input was PBMCs. These receptors all come from a female donor in good health and CMV-seronegative.

The chain combines TRBV11-2 with TRBJ2-1; 11 bases map to TRBD2. The V gene end was trimmed by 0 bases and the J gene end by 3 bases; junction bases not matched to a gene: 7. The CDR3 length is 18 residues. Germline V gene data show CDR1 as SGHAT and CDR2 as FQNNGV. The CDR3 sequence: CASSLEGLGTSGYNEQFF. The CDR3 nucleotides read TGTGCCAGCAGCTTAGAAGGTTTAGGGACTAGCGGCTACAATGAGCAGTTCTTC. Filled out from reference TRBV11-2 and TRBJ2-1, the complete variable domain reads EAGVAQSPRYKIIEKRQSVAFWCNPISGHATLYWYQQILGQGPKLLIQFQNNGVVDDSQLPKDRFSAERLKGVDSTLKIQPAKLEDSAVYLCASSLEGLGTSGYNEQFFGPGTRLTVL.

In its sample, this clone was seen once. The rearrangement links TRBV27 to TRBJ1-2; possibly TRBD1 for D (5 bases). Germline-derived CDR1 and CDR2 are MNHEY and SMNVEV (reference sequence). Trimming took 3 bases from V and 7 from J, leaving 12 bases between them. This CDR3 contains 13 residues. This chain's CDR3 is CASSFPGSGGYTF. For the CDR3, the DNA is TGTGCCAGCAGTTTCCCAGGGTCCGGTGGCTACACCTTC.

The sample holds a few counts of this clone. This chain uses TRBV6-1 with TRBJ1-1; weak D call: TRBD1 (6 bases). V dropped 1 base and J dropped 7 bases, with 10 bases sitting between them. This CDR3 is built from 13 residues. CDR1 is MNHNS and CDR2 is SASEGT in the germline V gene. The CDR3: CASSEGGLGEAFF. The CDR3 DNA follows: TGTGCCAGCAGTGAAGGGGGGCTCGGTGAAGCTTTCTTT.

This clone has more than one count but fewer than ten. The rearrangement links TRBV6-1 to TRBJ2-3, with 9 bases fitting TRBD1. With 5 bases clipped from V and 5 bases from J, the junction kept 5 bases outside the gene matches. The CDR3 contains 14 residues. The V gene's germline CDR1 is MNHNS and CDR2 SASEGT. This CDR3 reads CASSRTGEGDTQYF. The CDR3 DNA follows: TGTGCCAGCAGTAGGACAGGGGAGGGAGATACGCAGTATTTT.

The chain is built from TRBV4-2 and TRBJ1-2; TRBD1 matches at 8 bases. The CDR3 length is 16 residues. The junction had 7 bases not matched to a gene; V was cut back by 0 bases and J by 4 bases. The germline V gene encodes CDR1 LGHNA and CDR2 YNFKEQ. The CDR3 DNA reads TGTGCCAGCAGCCAAGATGGGGGCGGGACAGGCTATGGCTACACCTTC. Residues: CASSQDGGGTGYGYTF.